The clone carrying this T cell receptor (beta chain) turned up a few times. Its specificity is unknown. The record originates from a study of regulatory T cells in long-lasting Graves disease. Germline loops: CDR1 SGHTA, CDR2 FQGTGA. The CDR3 covers 13 residues. Trimming removed 3 bases at V and 3 bases at J, with 8 bases between. Study-wide results and limits: Favored usage of TRBV28, TRBJ1-2 and TRBJ2-5 was recorded in persistent disease. Public clonotype sharing was higher in persistent than newly diagnosed patients.

Time point here: newly diagnosed GD, antithyroid drugs for less than 3 months. Extracted RNA from PBMCs served as the source of the TCR library. Arm-PCR of CDR3 regions and iRepertoire HTBI primers were used to build TCR beta libraries. A single record per CDR3 protein comes from TCRdb applying MiXCR to the multiplex PCR reads. The sample lists 550,000 to 650,000 distinct CDR3 sequences; roughly 15% were seen once. These data were likewise used in another study, on T cells in Graves' hyperthyroidism and ophthalmopathy. That source reports: Blood also contained most expanded thyroid clonotypes above 0.001.

The source material was peripheral blood mononuclear cells (PBMCs), sampled at new diagnosis, from a patient treated with antithyroid drugs. This TCR was sampled from a young man with Graves disease. This chain uses TRBV7-3 with TRBJ1-1; D gene ambiguous. CDR3 DNA: TGTGCCAGCAGCTTCGACCTTTACACTGAAGCTTTCTTT. Encoded protein: CASSFDLYTEAFF.